The clone carrying this TCR beta chain was counted between two and nine times. The target antigen is unknown. Sequencing of cultured CD4+ T cell DNA used the Oncomine TCR Beta short-read assay. It was cultured CD4+ T cells from which genomic DNA was extracted. Each CDR3 protein gets one entry after TCRdb re-called the PCR reads with MiXCR. The sample records approximately 10,000 distinct CDR3 sequences, roughly half being singletons. The sample comes from a study of vaccination and CD4 T cells after COVID-19. Study summary: Post-vaccine sampling followed dose two by a median about 70 days (range 14 to 241).

Stated treatment: approximately nine-day PBMC culture with coronavirus spike peptide pools or control peptides (ViraFEST assay). Negative selection purified CD4+ T cells after approximately eleven days of culture. General study points: Convalescent patients' vaccine-specific clones were spike mono-reactive in 304 of 307 cases.

This CDR3 contains 12 residues. Trimming cost V 2 bases and J 4 bases, with 8 bases left between them. Looked up from germline, CDR1 is GTSNPN and CDR2 is SVGIG (reference sequence). The receptor was derived from a human donor who had recovered from COVID-19. The V and J genes are TRBV30 and TRBJ1-2; D may be TRBD1 (6 bases). The sequencing sample was made of CD4+ T cells from blood, cultured in vitro. DNA of the CDR3: TGTGCCTGGAGTACAGGGAGCTATGGCTACACCTTC. Translation gives CAWSTGSYGYTF.